The clone carrying this T cell receptor (beta chain) was seen ten or more times. Its target is unknown. TCRdb reanalysed the reads using MiXCR and keeps one entry per CDR3 protein. The table includes some 920,000 distinct CDR3 sequences, roughly 30% detected once. The data were obtained in a study of T cell repertoires in cytomegalovirus infection. As for the study in general: The authors used CMV epitopes that were HLA-C-restricted (recently identified) and HLA-B-restricted (well studied). Public TCR beta signatures marked donors with CMV infection and the matching HLA. Broader study findings: CMV-specific HLA-C-restricted TCR beta clonotypes dominated the ex vivo response. Carriers of CMV plus the relevant HLA were identified by cumulative public TCR beta family frequency.

CDR3 length: 18 amino acids. Trimming took 2 bases from V and 3 from J; bases not matched to a gene: 11. Germline loops: CDR1 MNHEY, CDR2 SMNVEV (reference sequence). The chain is built from TRBV27 and TRBJ2-3; 10 bases fit TRBD2. This clonotype originated in a human donor in good health (CMV status not recorded). Some clones in this sample may be carry-over from other donors' samples. Material: cultured CD8+ T cells from PBMCs, obtained from culture after CMV antigen stimulation. CDR3 nucleotides: TGTGCCAGCAGTTTAGCAATAGCGGGGGGCGGGGAGACAGATACGCAGTATTTT. As protein: CASSLAIAGGGETDTQYF.